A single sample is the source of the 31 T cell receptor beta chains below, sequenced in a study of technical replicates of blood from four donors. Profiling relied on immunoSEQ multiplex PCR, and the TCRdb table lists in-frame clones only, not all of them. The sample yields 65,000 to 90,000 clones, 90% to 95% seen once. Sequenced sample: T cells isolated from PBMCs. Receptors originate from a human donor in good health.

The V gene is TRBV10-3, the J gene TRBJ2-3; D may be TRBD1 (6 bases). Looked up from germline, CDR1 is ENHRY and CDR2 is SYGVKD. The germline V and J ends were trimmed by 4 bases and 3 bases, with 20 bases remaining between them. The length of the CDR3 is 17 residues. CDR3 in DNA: TGTGCCATCAGTGCCGGTGGACCGCCAGGGGTGACAGATACGCAGTATTTT. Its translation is CAISAGGPPGVTDTQYF.

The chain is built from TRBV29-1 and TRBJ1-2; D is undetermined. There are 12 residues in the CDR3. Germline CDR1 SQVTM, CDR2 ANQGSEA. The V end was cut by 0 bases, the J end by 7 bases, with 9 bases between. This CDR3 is CSVEDSNGGYTF. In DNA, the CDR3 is TGCAGCGTTGAAGACAGTAATGGTGGCTACACCTTC.

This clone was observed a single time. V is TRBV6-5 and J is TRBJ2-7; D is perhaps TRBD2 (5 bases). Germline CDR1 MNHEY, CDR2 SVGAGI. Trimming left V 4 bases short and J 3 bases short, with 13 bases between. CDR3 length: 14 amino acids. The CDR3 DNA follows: TGTGCCAGCAGTTCGGCGGGCTTGGACTACGAGCAGTACTTC. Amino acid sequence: CASSSAGLDYEQYF.

CDR3 loop: CASSLVQRESYNEQFF. Written as DNA, the CDR3 is TGTGCCAGCAGCTTAGTGCAGCGGGAATCCTACAATGAGCAGTTCTTC. The gene calls are TRBV7-2 and TRBJ2-1; 7 nucleotides match TRBD2. Per the germline V gene, CDR1 is SGHTA and CDR2 is FQGNSA. V trimming: 1 base; J trimming: 1 base; junction bases outside the gene matches: 4. The CDR3 is made up of 16 amino acids.

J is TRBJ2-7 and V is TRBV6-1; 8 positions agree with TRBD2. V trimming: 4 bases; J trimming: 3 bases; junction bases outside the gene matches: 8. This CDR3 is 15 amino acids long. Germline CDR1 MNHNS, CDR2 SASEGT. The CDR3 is CASSGHSGANYEQYF. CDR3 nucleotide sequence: TGTGCCAGCAGTGGACATAGCGGGGCGAACTACGAGCAGTACTTC.

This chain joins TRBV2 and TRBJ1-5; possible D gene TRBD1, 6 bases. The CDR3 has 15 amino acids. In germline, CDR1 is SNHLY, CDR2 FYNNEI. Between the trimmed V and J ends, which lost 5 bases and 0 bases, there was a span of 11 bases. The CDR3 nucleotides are TGTGCCAGCAGTTCAGGGGTTTATAGCAATCAGCCCCAGCATTTT. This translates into CASSSGVYSNQPQHF.

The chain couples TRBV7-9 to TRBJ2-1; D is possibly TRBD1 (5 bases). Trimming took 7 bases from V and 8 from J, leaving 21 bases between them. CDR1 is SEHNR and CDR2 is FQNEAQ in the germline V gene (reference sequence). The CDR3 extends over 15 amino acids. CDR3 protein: CASKPTITGWDEQFF. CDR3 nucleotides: TGTGCCAGCAAACCCACGATTACAGGTTGGGATGAGCAGTTCTTC.

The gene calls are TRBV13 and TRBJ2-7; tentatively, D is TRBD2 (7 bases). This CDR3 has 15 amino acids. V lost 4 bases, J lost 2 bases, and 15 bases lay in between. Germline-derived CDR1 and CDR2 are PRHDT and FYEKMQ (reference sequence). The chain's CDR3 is CASSSSAGAAYEQYF. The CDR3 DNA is TGTGCCAGCAGCTCGTCCGCGGGGGCCGCCTACGAGCAGTACTTC.

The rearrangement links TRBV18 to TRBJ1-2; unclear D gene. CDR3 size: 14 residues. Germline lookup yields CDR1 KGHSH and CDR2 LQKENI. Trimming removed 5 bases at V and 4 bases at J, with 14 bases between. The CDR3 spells CASSKAAEPYGYTF. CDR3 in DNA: TGTGCCAGCTCAAAGGCCGCGGAGCCCTATGGCTACACCTTC.

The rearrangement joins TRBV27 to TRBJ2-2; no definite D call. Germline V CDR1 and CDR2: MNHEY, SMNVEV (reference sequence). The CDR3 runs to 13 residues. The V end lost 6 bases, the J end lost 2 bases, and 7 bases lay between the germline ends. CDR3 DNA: TGTGCCAGCAGAGACTCTAACACCGGGGAGCTGTTTTTT. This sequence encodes CASRDSNTGELFF.

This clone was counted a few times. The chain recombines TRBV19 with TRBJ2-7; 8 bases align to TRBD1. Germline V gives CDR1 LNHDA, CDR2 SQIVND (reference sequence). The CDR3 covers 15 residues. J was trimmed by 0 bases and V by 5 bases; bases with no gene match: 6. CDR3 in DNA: TGTGCCAGTAGTCCTGACAGGGGAAGCTCCTACGAGCAGTACTTC. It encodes CASSPDRGSSYEQYF. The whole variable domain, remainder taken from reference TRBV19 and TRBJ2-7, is DGGITQSPKYLFRKEGQNVTLSCEQNLNHDAMYWYRQDPGQGLRLIYYSQIVNDFQKGDIAEGYSVSREKKESFPLTVTSAQKNPTAFYLCASSPDRGSSYEQYFGPGTRLTVT.

The CDR3 bases are TGCAGCGTTCTACGAGGCTACGAGCAGTACTTC. Translating gives CSVLRGYEQYF. The chain couples TRBV29-1 to TRBJ2-7, with unresolved D. Germline loops: CDR1 SQVTM, CDR2 ANQGSEA. This CDR3 comprises 11 residues. Trimming shortened V by 5 bases and J by 3 bases, and 8 bases separated the two germline ends.

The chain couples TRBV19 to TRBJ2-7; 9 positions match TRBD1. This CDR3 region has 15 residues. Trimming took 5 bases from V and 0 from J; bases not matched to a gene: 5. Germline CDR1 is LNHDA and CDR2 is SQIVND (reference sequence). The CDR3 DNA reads TGTGCCAGTAGTTGGACGACAGGGGGCTCCTACGAGCAGTACTTC. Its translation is CASSWTTGGSYEQYF. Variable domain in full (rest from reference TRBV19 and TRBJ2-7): DGGITQSPKYLFRKEGQNVTLSCEQNLNHDAMYWYRQDPGQGLRLIYYSQIVNDFQKGDIAEGYSVSREKKESFPLTVTSAQKNPTAFYLCASSWTTGGSYEQYFGPGTRLTVT.

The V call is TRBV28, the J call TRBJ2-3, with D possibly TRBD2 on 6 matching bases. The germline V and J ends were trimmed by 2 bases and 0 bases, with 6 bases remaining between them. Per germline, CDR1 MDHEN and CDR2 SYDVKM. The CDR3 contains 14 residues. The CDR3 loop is CASSLAGSTDTQYF. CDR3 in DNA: TGTGCCAGCAGTTTAGCGGGAAGCACAGATACGCAGTATTTT.

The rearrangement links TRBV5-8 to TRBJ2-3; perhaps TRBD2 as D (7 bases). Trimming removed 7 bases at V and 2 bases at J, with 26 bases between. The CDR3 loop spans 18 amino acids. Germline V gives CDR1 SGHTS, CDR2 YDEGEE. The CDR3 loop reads CASGWGNLLGGPTDTQYF. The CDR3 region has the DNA TGTGCCAGCGGGTGGGGGAACCTGCTGGGGGGGCCCACAGATACGCAGTATTTT.

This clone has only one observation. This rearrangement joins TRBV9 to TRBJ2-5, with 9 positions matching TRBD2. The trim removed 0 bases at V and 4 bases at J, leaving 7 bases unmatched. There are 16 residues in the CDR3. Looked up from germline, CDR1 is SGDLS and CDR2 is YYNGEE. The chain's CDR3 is CASSVEGGGATETQYF. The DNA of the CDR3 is TGTGCCAGCAGCGTAGAGGGCGGGGGGGCGACAGAGACCCAGTACTTC.

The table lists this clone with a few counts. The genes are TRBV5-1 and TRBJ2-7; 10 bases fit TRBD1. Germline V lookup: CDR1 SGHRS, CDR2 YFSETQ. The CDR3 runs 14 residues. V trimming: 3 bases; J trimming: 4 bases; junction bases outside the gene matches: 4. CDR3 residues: CASSSDRGQYEQYF. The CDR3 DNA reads TGCGCCAGCAGCTCAGACAGGGGGCAGTACGAGCAGTACTTC.

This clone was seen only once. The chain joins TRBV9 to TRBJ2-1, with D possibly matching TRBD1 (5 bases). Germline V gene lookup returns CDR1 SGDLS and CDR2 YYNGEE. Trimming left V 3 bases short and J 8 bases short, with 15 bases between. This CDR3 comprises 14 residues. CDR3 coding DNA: TGTGCCAGCAGCGCACCTCCCCCAGGGTATGAGCAGTTCTTC. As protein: CASSAPPPGYEQFF.

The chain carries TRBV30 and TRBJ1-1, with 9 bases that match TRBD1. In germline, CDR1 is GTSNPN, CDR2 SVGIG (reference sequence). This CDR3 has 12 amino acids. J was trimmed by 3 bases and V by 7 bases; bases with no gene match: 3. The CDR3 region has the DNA TGTGCCTACCGACAGGGGGACACTGAAGCTTTCTTT. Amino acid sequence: CAYRQGDTEAFF.

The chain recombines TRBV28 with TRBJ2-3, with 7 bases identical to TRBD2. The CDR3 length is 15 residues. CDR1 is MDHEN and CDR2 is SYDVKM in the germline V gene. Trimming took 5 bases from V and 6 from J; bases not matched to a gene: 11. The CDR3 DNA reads TGTGCCAGCAGTCCCGGTGGGGGGGGATGGGATACGCAGTATTTT. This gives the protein CASSPGGGGWDTQYF.

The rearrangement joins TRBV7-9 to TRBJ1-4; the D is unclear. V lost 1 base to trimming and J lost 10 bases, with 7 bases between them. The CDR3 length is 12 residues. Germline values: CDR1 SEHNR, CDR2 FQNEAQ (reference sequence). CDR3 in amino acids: CASSLDSGKLFF. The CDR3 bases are TGTGCCAGCAGCTTAGACAGTGGAAAACTGTTTTTT.

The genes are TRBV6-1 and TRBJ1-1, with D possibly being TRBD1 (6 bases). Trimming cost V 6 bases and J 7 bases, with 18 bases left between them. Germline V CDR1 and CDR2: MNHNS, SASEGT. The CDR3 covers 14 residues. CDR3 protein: CASRGGRERSEAFF. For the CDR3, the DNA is TGTGCCAGCAGGGGGGGGCGGGAACGAAGTGAAGCTTTCTTT.

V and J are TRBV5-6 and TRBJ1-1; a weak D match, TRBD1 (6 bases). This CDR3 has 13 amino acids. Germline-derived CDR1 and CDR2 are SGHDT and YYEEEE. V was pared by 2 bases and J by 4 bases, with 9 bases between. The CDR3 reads CASSLNRATEAFF. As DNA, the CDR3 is TGTGCCAGCAGCTTAAACAGGGCCACTGAAGCTTTCTTT.

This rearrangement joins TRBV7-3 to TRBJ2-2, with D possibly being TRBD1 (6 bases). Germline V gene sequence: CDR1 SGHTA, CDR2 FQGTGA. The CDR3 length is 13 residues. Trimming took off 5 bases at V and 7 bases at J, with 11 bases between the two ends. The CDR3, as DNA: TGTGCCAGCAGCGAACAGGGTGGCGGGGAGCTGTTTTTT. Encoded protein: CASSEQGGGELFF.

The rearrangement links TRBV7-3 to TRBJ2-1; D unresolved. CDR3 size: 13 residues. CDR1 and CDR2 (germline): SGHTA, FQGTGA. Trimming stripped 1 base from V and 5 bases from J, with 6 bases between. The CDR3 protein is CASSLRQNNEQFF. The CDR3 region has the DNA TGTGCCAGCAGCTTAAGGCAGAACAATGAGCAGTTCTTC.

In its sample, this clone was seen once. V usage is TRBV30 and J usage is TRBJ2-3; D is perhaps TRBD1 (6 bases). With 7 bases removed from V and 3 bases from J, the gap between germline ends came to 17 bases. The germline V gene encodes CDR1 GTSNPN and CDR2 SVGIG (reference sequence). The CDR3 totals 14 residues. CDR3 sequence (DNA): TGTGCCTTTGAGAAGGGGGTTAGAACAGATACGCAGTATTTT. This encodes CAFEKGVRTDTQYF.

The DNA of the CDR3 is TGTGCCTGGAGTGTACTAGCACTGCATACGCAGTATTTT. Protein product: CAWSVLALHTQYF. V and J are TRBV30 and TRBJ2-3; tentatively, D is TRBD2 (6 bases). CDR1 is GTSNPN, CDR2 SVGIG, per germline (reference sequence). Deletions cut 0 bases from V and 7 bases from J, with 11 bases between. The CDR3 runs to 13 residues.

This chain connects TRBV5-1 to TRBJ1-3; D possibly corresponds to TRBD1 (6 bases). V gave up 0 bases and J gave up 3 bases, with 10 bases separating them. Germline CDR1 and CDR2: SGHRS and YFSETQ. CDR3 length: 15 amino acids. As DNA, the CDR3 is TGCGCCAGCAGCTTGGCCCGGACAGTTGGAAACACCATATATTTT. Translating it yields CASSLARTVGNTIYF. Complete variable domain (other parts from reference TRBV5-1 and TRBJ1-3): KAGVTQTPRYLIKTRGQQVTLSCSPISGHRSVSWYQQTPGQGLQFLFEYFSETQRNKGNFPGRFSGRQFSNSRSEMNVSTLELGDSALYLCASSLARTVGNTIYFGEGSWLTVV.

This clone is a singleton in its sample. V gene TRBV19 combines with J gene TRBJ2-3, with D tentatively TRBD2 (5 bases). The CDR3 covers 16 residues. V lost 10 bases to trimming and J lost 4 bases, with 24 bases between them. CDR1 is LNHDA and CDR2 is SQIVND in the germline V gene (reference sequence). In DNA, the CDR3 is TGTGCCACCAGAGGGCGGCATGGGGAGTTGTCAGATACGCAGTATTTT. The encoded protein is CATRGRHGELSDTQYF.

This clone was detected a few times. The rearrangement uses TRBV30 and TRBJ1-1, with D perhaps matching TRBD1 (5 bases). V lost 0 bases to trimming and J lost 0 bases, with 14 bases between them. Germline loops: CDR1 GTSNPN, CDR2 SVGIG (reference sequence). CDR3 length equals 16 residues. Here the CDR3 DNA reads TGTGCCTGGAGTGTACCAGGGCAGCGAGTGAACACTGAAGCTTTCTTT. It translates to CAWSVPGQRVNTEAFF.

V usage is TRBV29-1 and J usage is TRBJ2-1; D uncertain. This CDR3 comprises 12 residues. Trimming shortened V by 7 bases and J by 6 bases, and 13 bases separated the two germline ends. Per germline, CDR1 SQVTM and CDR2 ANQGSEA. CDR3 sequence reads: CSGQLTGNEQFF. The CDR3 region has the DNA TGCAGCGGCCAGTTGACGGGCAATGAGCAGTTCTTC.